What follows is one T cell receptor beta chain and its context. The antigen is not known. This entry belongs to a study of T cells after yellow fever vaccination. TCRdb independently ran MiXCR on the 5' RACE reads; one entry per CDR3 protein. The sample consists of approximately 300,000 distinct CDR3 sequences, around 10% of them appearing once. CDR1 and CDR2 from the germline V gene are DFQATT and SNEGSKA (reference sequence). The CDR3 has 15 amino acids. Trimming removed 2 bases from V and 0 bases from J, with 13 bases in between. Study-wide results and limits: Boosting was followed by the reappearance of most primary-vaccination clones (approximately 95% CD4, around 90% CD8). Clonotype sharing between CD4 and CD8 compartments was small.

This sequence originates from a man aged 18 to 30 who received the YFV17D yellow fever vaccine. The chain uses TRBV20-1 and TRBJ2-5; D is perhaps TRBD1 or TRBD2 (6 bases each). The input for sequencing was CD4+ T cells sorted from PBMCs, taken 45 days after the yellow fever booster vaccination. The CDR3 region has the DNA TGCAGTGCTAGAAAGGGGGGATCCTACCAAGAGACCCAGTACTTC. Protein sequence: CSARKGGSYQETQYF.